This T cell receptor beta chain stems from a study of radiotherapy plus CTLA-4 blockade in lung cancer. TCRdb's table, derived via immunoSEQ multiplex PCR, lists solely in-frame clones and lacks some. Seen here are 45,000 to 55,000 clones, 88% observed once, and the top ten hold 7.8%. V was pared by 2 bases and J by 3 bases, with 0 bases of the junction left unmatched. The CDR3 has 14 amino acids. The germline gives CDR1 SGHTA, CDR2 FQGNSA. The sequencing here drew on peripheral blood, taken from a patient treated with radiotherapy plus ipilimumab. The chain carries TRBV7-2 and TRBJ2-1, with 8 bases fitting TRBD2. The receptor's source is a human donor with non-small cell lung cancer whose response to radiotherapy plus ipilimumab could not be evaluated. CDR3 protein: CASSLSGSYNEQFF. DNA of the CDR3: TGTGCCAGCAGCTTAAGCGGGAGCTACAATGAGCAGTTCTTC.